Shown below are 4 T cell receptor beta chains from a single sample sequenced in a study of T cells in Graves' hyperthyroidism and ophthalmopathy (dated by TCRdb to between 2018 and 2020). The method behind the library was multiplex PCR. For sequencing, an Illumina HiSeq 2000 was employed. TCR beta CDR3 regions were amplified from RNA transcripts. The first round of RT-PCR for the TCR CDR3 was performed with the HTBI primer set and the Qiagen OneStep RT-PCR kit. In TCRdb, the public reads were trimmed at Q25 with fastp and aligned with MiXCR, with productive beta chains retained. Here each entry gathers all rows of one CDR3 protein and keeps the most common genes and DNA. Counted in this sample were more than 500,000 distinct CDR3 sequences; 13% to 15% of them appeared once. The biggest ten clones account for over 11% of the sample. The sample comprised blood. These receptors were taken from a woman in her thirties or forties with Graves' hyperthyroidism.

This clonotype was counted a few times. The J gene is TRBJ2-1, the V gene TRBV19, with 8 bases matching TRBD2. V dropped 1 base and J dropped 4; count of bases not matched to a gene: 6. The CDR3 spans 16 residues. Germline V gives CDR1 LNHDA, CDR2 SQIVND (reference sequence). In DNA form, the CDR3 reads TGTGCCAGTAGTATAGCTGCGGGAGGAGGGTACAATGAGCAGTTCTTC. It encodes CASSIAAGGGYNEQFF.

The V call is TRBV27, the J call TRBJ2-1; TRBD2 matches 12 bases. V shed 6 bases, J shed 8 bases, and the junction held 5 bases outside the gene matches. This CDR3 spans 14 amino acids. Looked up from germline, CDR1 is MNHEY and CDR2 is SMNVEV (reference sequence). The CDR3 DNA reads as TGTGCCAGCAGACTAGCGGGAGGTAGCGATGAGCAGTTCTTC. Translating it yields CASRLAGGSDEQFF.

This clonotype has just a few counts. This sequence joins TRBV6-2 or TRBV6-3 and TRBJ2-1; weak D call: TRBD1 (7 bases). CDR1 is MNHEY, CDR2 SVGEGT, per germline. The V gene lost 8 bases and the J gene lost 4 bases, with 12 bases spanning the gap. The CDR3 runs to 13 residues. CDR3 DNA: TGTGCCAGCTCCAGGGGGGTATACAATGAGCAGTTCTTC. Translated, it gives CASSRGVYNEQFF.

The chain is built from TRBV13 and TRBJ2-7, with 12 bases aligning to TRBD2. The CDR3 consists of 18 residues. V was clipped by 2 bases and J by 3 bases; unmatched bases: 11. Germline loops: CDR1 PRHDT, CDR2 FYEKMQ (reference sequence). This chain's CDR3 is CASSLRFLTTSGSYEQYF. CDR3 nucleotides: TGTGCCAGCAGCTTAAGATTCCTTACGACTAGCGGGAGCTACGAGCAGTACTTC.